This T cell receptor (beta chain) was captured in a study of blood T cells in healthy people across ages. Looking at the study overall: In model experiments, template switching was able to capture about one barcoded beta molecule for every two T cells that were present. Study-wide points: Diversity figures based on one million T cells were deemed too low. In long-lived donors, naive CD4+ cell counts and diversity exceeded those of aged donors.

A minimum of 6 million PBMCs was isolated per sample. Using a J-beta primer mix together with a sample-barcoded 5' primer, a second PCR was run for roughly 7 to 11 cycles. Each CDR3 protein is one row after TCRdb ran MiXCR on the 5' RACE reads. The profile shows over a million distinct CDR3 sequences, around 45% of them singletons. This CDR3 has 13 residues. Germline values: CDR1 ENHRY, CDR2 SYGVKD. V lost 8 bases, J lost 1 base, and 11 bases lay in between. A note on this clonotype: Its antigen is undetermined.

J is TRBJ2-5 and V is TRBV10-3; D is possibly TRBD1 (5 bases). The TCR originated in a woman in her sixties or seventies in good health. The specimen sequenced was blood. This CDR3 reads CAIGDSTQETQYF. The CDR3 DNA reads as TGTGCCATCGGAGACAGTACCCAAGAGACCCAGTACTTC.